This record concerns one T cell receptor beta chain sequence. Its antigen is currently not known. No base quality values were provided; no much bigger clone lies one nucleotide off. These data come from a study of blood T cell repertoires in COVID-19 (dated by TCRdb to the early 2020s). Regarding the study in general: Samples covering the acute and convalescent phases of COVID-19 were provided by collaborators in the United States, Italy and Spain. The material from the prospective study consisted of cDNA or gDNA derived from T cells, B-cell-depleted T cells, or PBMCs. Deeply sampled blood TCRbeta repertoires from subjects exposed to, actively infected with, or recovered from COVID-19 were included in the dataset. The repertoires were made available in a free public database intended to serve as a resource for research on the immune response to SARS-CoV-2. The samples were drawn from two sources: the first 160 participants of the ongoing ImmuneRACE study, and 1,200 or so subjects contributed by 6 global collaborators. Sample metadata almost always included a de-identified subject ID, COVID-19 status, age in years and sex. HLA class I and class II types, where available, came from metadata supplied by the sample provider rather than from assay-based typing. Study-wide findings and limitations: The quantity of clinical and demographic metadata differed by source and by participant and was supplied without curation.

Each collaborating institution followed its own protocols to collect whole blood in K2EDTA tubes. For TCRbeta analysis, collaborators shipped samples as frozen whole blood, isolated PBMCs, or DNA extracted from either of those sample types. The germline V gene gives CDR1 as SGHTA and CDR2 as FQGNSA. The CDR3 runs 15 amino acids, cysteine and phenylalanine included. The CDR3 DNA has 45 bases and is translated from base 1. Deletion took 11 bases off V and 0 bases off J, with a span of 16 bases between the germline ends. TCRbeta CDR3 regions were amplified from genomic DNA using the immunoSEQ Assay, a bias-controlled multiplex PCR. Under the source paper's analysis protocol: The number of nucleated cells in each sample was estimated from the amplification of reference gene primers within the assay. To quantify the absolute abundance of each unique TCRbeta CDR3 rearrangement, sequence reads were collapsed and filtered. For each sample, productive Simpson clonality was calculated by taking the square root of Simpson's diversity index across productive rearrangements. TCRdb retrieved this table from immuneACCESS and kept in-frame rearrangements only. Not all clones are present; in checked studies, unresolved V genes account for under half, and no reason is known for the remainder. V, J and clone size are taken as reported in that table, and D and trimming were inferred from the DNA itself. This sample comprises 95,000 to 150,000 clones, around 82% of them detected only once. The ten largest clones capture about 5.5% of the sample.

In this chain, TRBV7-2 is recombined with TRBJ2-2, with TRBD1 as a weak D call on 6 bases. The sequence derives from a man of 80 years or more with active or convalescent COVID-19. Source material: peripheral blood. This receptor carries the CDR3 CARGSTGSNTGELFF. The DNA reads TGTGCCCGGGGATCCACAGGGTCGAACACCGGGGAGCTGTTTTTT.